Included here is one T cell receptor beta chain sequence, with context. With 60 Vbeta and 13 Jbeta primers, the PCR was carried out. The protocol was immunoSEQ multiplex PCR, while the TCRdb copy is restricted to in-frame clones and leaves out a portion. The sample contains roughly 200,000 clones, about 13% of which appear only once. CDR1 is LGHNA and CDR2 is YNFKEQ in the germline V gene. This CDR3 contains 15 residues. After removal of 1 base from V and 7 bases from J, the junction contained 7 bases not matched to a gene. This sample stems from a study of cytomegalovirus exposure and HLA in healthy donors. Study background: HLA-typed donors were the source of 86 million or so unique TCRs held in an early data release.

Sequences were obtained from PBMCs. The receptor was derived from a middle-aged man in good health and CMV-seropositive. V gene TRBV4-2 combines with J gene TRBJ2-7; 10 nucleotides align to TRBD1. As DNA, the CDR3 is TGTGCCAGCAGCCAAGGGACAGGGGGTACTGAGGAGCAGTACTTC. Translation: CASSQGTGGTEEQYF.